One sample yielded the 2 T cell receptor beta chains listed below, sequenced in a study of high-grade serous ovarian cancer treatment subgroups. Profiled with immunoSEQ multiplex PCR; TCRdb holds only in-frame clones, not every one. The data show over 6,000 clones, with over 60% seen just once and about 5% held by the top ten. Tumor samples were obtained before definitive surgery or chemotherapy. The source material was tumor tissue. Source of these receptors: a human donor with high-grade serous ovarian cancer.

The V gene is TRBV6-1, the J gene TRBJ2-5; D is unclear. This CDR3 comprises 13 residues. CDR1 MNHNS and CDR2 SASEGT come from the germline V gene. V shed 4 bases and J shed 2 bases, with 8 bases lying between them. CDR3 region: CASSGAEQETQYF. As DNA, the CDR3 is TGTGCCAGCAGTGGGGCCGAACAAGAGACCCAGTACTTC.

This sequence joins TRBV7-9 and TRBJ2-3, with TRBD1 matching over 7 bases. Losses at the gene ends were 5 bases for V and 5 bases for J; bases not matched to a gene: 7. Germline loops: CDR1 SEHNR, CDR2 FQNEAQ (reference sequence). The CDR3 length is 14 residues. CDR3 sequence (DNA): TGTGCCAGCAGCCAAAGGACAGGAGGAGATACGCAGTATTTT. As protein: CASSQRTGGDTQYF.